A single TCR beta chain is shown here with its context. What it binds is unknown. This entry belongs to a study of blood T cells in healthy people across ages. General observations from the study: Roughly linearly, TCR beta diversity per million T cells fell as age increased.

Primed by a sample-barcoded 5' primer and a J-beta primer mix, a second PCR proceeded for 7 to 11 cycles. In TCRdb, the 5' RACE reads were re-called with MiXCR into one record per CDR3 protein. The sample carries 650,000 to 700,000 distinct CDR3 sequences, about 30% recorded once. Extraction yielded at least 5 micrograms of total RNA per sample. The sample consisted of blood. The receptor was isolated from a woman older than 75 in good health.

The CDR3 is CASSLSRLSGFYGYTF. In DNA, the CDR3 is TGTGCCAGCAGCTTATCCCGTTTGTCGGGCTTCTATGGCTACACCTTC. This chain links TRBV7-2 with TRBJ1-2; D is unclear. The V end was cut by 2 bases, the J end by 4 bases, with 17 bases between. The CDR3 has 16 residues. From germline, CDR1 is SGHTA and CDR2 FQGNSA.